The 32 T cell receptor beta chains in this list originate from one sample, sequenced in a study of blood T cell repertoires in COVID-19. Sequenced by immunoSEQ multiplex PCR; TCRdb stores in-frame clones only, minus some. Among 61,000 or so clones listed, roughly three quarters were seen once. Sequenced material: peripheral blood. All receptors derive from a woman in her sixties or seventies with acute or convalescent COVID-19.

The rearrangement links TRBV12-5 to TRBJ1-5; D not resolved. The CDR3 runs to 19 residues. Trimming removed 2 bases from V and 3 bases from J, with 23 bases in between. Germline V gene lookup returns CDR1 LGHNT and CDR2 FRNRAP. The CDR3 nucleotides are TGTGCTAGTGGTTTGCCCAACCTCCTCTCCTGGAGGGCCAATCAGCCCCAGCATTTT. Translation gives CASGLPNLLSWRANQPQHF.

CDR3 nucleotide sequence: TGTGCCAGCAGCCTGACAGCAAACACCGGGGAGCTGTTTTTT. Translated, it gives CASSLTANTGELFF. The rearrangement uses TRBV7-6 and TRBJ2-2; D may be TRBD1 (5 bases). V was trimmed by 5 bases and J by 2 bases, leaving 9 bases between them. Germline CDR1 reads SGHVS; CDR2 reads FNYEAQ. This CDR3 region has 14 residues.

This chain uses TRBV10-3 with TRBJ2-5, with 10 bases fitting TRBD2. Losses at the gene ends were 4 bases for V and 2 bases for J; bases not matched to a gene: 10. The germline V gene has CDR1 ENHRY and CDR2 SYGVKD. This CDR3 spans 17 amino acids. DNA of the CDR3: TGTGCCATCAGTGGGGGGTTGACTAGCGGGCGTCAAGAGACCCAGTACTTC. Translated, it gives CAISGGLTSGRQETQYF.

This clone was detected a few times. V and J are TRBV4-3 and TRBJ1-4; the match to TRBD1 covers 8 bases. V was clipped by 2 bases and J by 7 bases; unmatched bases: 9. This CDR3 region has 16 residues. In germline, CDR1 is LGHNA, CDR2 YSLEER. CDR3 coding DNA: TGCGCCAGCAGCCAAACCCTACAGGGGGGAGGTGAAAAACTGTTTTTT. It encodes CASSQTLQGGGEKLFF.

The J gene is TRBJ2-3, the V gene TRBV11-2; D is possibly TRBD2 (7 bases). The CDR3 totals 16 residues. Germline V lookup: CDR1 SGHAT, CDR2 FQNNGV. V lost 5 bases, J lost 2 bases, and 17 bases lay in between. Here the CDR3 DNA reads TGTGCCAGCAGCCCCGCCTCGGGGGGCCCCACAGATACGCAGTATTTT. Translated: CASSPASGGPTDTQYF.

The CDR3 loop is CASSESPAGWNTEAFF. In DNA, the CDR3 is TGTGCCAGCAGTGAGTCTCCGGCAGGGTGGAACACTGAAGCTTTCTTT. This chain connects TRBV6-1 to TRBJ1-1; a weak D match, TRBD1 (5 bases). Germline CDR1 reads MNHNS; CDR2 reads SASEGT. V was cut by 3 bases and J by 1 base, with 15 bases left in between. The CDR3 is 16 residues long.

The CDR3, as DNA: TGTGCCAGCAGCCAAGATTGGGTCGCGGGGGGAACAGATACGCAGTATTTT. This encodes CASSQDWVAGGTDTQYF. The chain joins TRBV3-1 (or the pseudogene TRBV3-2) to TRBJ2-3, with TRBD2 matching 8 bases. After removal of 0 bases from V and 3 bases from J, the junction contained 8 bases not matched to a gene. CDR1 and CDR2 (germline): LGHDT, YNNKEL (reference sequence). CDR3 size: 17 residues.

The V call is TRBV5-6, the J call TRBJ1-1; D might be TRBD1 (6 bases). CDR3 length: 13 residues. The germline CDR1 and CDR2 sequences are SGHDT and YYEEEE. Deletions cut 3 bases from V and 1 base from J, with 7 bases between. In DNA, the CDR3 is TGTGCCAGCAGCTGGGGACAGAACACTGAAGCTTTCTTT. Protein product: CASSWGQNTEAFF.

This chain links TRBV5-1 with TRBJ2-1; D gene unclear. The CDR3 spans 14 residues. Trimming left V 3 bases short and J 6 bases short, with 13 bases between. Germline V gene lookup returns CDR1 SGHRS and CDR2 YFSETQ. Here the CDR3 DNA reads TGCGCCAGCAGCTCGCGAGTATCGGGCAATGAGCAGTTCTTC. This translates into CASSSRVSGNEQFF.

V is TRBV2 and J is TRBJ1-4; maybe TRBD1 (6 bases). V was trimmed by 7 bases and J by 3 bases, leaving 15 bases between them. The germline CDR1 and CDR2 sequences are SNHLY and FYNNEI. The CDR3 has 15 residues. This CDR3 is CASIQEQGANEKLFF. CDR3 bases: TGTGCCAGCATCCAAGAACAGGGAGCTAATGAAAAACTGTTTTTT.

The chain employs TRBV25-1 and TRBJ1-2; 9 bases fit TRBD1. Germline V gene sequence: CDR1 MGHDK, CDR2 SYGVNS. CDR3 length: 15 residues. V lost 6 bases to trimming and J lost 2 bases; unmatched junction nucleotides: 7. The CDR3 here is CASRGQGGINYGYTF. The CDR3 DNA reads as TGTGCCAGCAGGGGACAGGGTGGGATCAACTATGGCTACACCTTC.

The J gene is TRBJ1-1, the V gene TRBV30; D perhaps matches TRBD1 (6 bases). In germline, CDR1 is GTSNPN, CDR2 SVGIG (reference sequence). The CDR3 contains 14 residues. The V end was cut by 1 base, the J end by 7 bases, with 16 bases between. Written as DNA, the CDR3 is TGTGCCTGGAGTGAAGGGGTGGGGGCAAGTGAAGCTTTCTTT. It specifies CAWSEGVGASEAFF. Combining the CDR3 with reference TRBV30 and TRBJ1-1 gives the whole variable domain SQTIHQWPATLVQPVGSPLSLECTVEGTSNPNLYWYRQAAGRGLQLLFYSVGIGQISSEVPQNLSASRPQDRQFILSSKKLLLSDSGFYLCAWSEGVGASEAFFGQGTRLTVV.

V is TRBV2 and J is TRBJ2-7; no clear D gene. Germline V lookup: CDR1 SNHLY, CDR2 FYNNEI. Trimming pared 6 bases from V and 6 bases from J, leaving 9 bases between. This CDR3 has 11 amino acids. Here the CDR3 reads CASRGRSEQYF. For the CDR3, the DNA is TGTGCCAGCAGGGGCCGTAGCGAGCAGTACTTC.

This chain links TRBV6-5 with TRBJ1-4, with 9 bases fitting TRBD1. The CDR3 is 13 amino acids. Germline V gene data show CDR1 as MNHEY and CDR2 as SVGAGI. Trimming at V came to 10 bases and at J to 8 bases, leaving 8 bases not matched to a gene. For the CDR3, the DNA is TGTGCCACCAGGGACAGGGTGGAGGAAAAACTGTTTTTT. Translation gives CATRDRVEEKLFF.

This chain links TRBV2 with TRBJ2-5; TRBD2 might be the D (7 bases). The CDR3 has 16 residues. The germline V gene encodes CDR1 SNHLY and CDR2 FYNNEI. V lost 2 bases and J 5 bases, leaving 18 bases between the germline ends. The CDR3 here is CASSELDEGGRETQYF. CDR3 DNA sequence: TGTGCCAGCAGTGAACTTGATGAGGGGGGGCGGGAGACCCAGTACTTC.

This chain connects TRBV6-5 to TRBJ1-4; 7 bases line up with TRBD1. This CDR3 has 15 amino acids. V lost 6 bases and J lost 0; bases outside the gene matches: 4. Germline CDR1 MNHEY, CDR2 SVGAGI. This chain's CDR3 is CASSRQGATNEKLFF. The CDR3 bases are TGTGCCAGCAGCCGCCAGGGGGCAACTAATGAAAAACTGTTTTTT.

The V and J genes are TRBV7-2 and TRBJ1-1, with no clear D. The V gene lost 6 bases and the J gene lost 1 base, with 12 bases spanning the gap. The CDR3 runs 14 residues. Germline values: CDR1 SGHTA, CDR2 FQGNSA. The CDR3 DNA is TGTGCCAGCAGGTTACGGGGAACGAACACTGAAGCTTTCTTT. Encoded protein: CASRLRGTNTEAFF.

The sample holds one count of this clone. The V call is TRBV18, the J call TRBJ1-2; TRBD1 might be the D (5 bases). Trimming pared 2 bases from V and 5 bases from J, leaving 12 bases between. The CDR3 runs to 14 residues. Germline lookup yields CDR1 KGHSH and CDR2 LQKENI. The CDR3 bases are TGTGCCAGCTCACCAAGCGGGGGAAGGTATGGCTACACCTTC. It encodes CASSPSGGRYGYTF.

This chain links TRBV4-2 with TRBJ1-1; 9 bases line up with TRBD1. The ends lost 4 bases at V and 10 bases at J; junction bases unmatched: 13. CDR3 length equals 15 residues. CDR1 LGHNA and CDR2 YNFKEQ come from the germline V gene. The CDR3 nucleotides are TGTGCCAGCAGCCGCCTCCGGGACAGGGATCGTCGAGCTTTCTTT. This encodes CASSRLRDRDRRAFF.

The table lists this clone with a few counts. The rearrangement links TRBV10-3 to TRBJ1-5, with D maybe TRBD1 (6 bases). Trimming left V 5 bases short and J 4 bases short, with 12 bases between. This CDR3 comprises 14 residues. In germline, CDR1 is ENHRY, CDR2 SYGVKD. The DNA of the CDR3 is TGTGCCATCAGTACCAGAGGGGGAAATCAGCCCCAGCATTTT. Translating gives CAISTRGGNQPQHF.

The chain joins TRBV30 to TRBJ1-1; D remains ambiguous. Between the trimmed V and J ends, which lost 5 bases and 1 base, there was a span of 14 bases. Germline V lookup: CDR1 GTSNPN, CDR2 SVGIG (reference sequence). There are 14 residues in the CDR3. Here the CDR3 reads CAWERGGKNTEAFF. The CDR3 region has the DNA TGTGCCTGGGAAAGAGGAGGCAAGAACACTGAAGCTTTCTTT.

The chain combines TRBV5-1 with TRBJ1-5; the D is unclear. In germline, CDR1 is SGHRS, CDR2 YFSETQ. CDR3 length: 15 amino acids. Trimming took 0 bases from V and 1 from J, leaving 8 bases between them. The DNA of the CDR3 is TGCGCCAGCAGCTTGGGCGGTTTGAGCAATCAGCCCCAGCATTTT. Translating it yields CASSLGGLSNQPQHF.

This chain connects TRBV3-1 (or the pseudogene TRBV3-2) to TRBJ2-3, with 11 bases identical to TRBD2. V was pared by 2 bases and J by 6 bases, with 4 bases of the junction left unmatched. The CDR3 is made up of 15 amino acids. Looked up from germline, CDR1 is LGHDT and CDR2 is YNNKEL (reference sequence). DNA of the CDR3: TGTGCCAGCAGCCAAACTAGCGGGGGATCCGATACGCAGTATTTT. Its protein product is CASSQTSGGSDTQYF.

The chain links TRBV10-2 to TRBJ1-1; possibly TRBD1 for D (5 bases). CDR1 WSHSY and CDR2 SAAADI come from the germline V gene. V lost 2 bases and J lost 4, with 11 bases in between. This CDR3 comprises 14 residues. Written as DNA, the CDR3 is TGCGCCAGCAGTGAGGTGGGGAGGGGCACTGAAGCTTTCTTT. This encodes CASSEVGRGTEAFF.

V is TRBV7-2 and J is TRBJ2-2; 10 bases are shared with TRBD2. After removal of 5 bases from V and 8 bases from J, the junction contained 8 bases not matched to a gene. This CDR3 is built from 15 residues. Per germline, CDR1 SGHTA and CDR2 FQGNSA. The CDR3: CASSLLAGGKGELFF. The CDR3 coding sequence is TGTGCCAGCAGCCTTTTAGCGGGGGGTAAGGGGGAGCTGTTTTTT.

In its sample, this clone was seen many times. This chain uses TRBV28 with TRBJ1-5, with D possibly matching TRBD1 (5 bases). The V end was cut by 5 bases, the J end by 1 base, with 18 bases between. This CDR3 is built from 17 residues. The germline CDR1 and CDR2 sequences are MDHEN and SYDVKM. The CDR3 DNA reads TGTGCCAGCAGTCCCCCCGCCAGGGTGAGGAGCAATCAGCCCCAGCATTTT. This codes for CASSPPARVRSNQPQHF.

The chain carries TRBV5-4 and TRBJ2-3; 12 nucleotides line up with TRBD1. V was pared by 4 bases and J by 4 bases, with 7 bases of the junction left unmatched. The CDR3 has 16 residues. Germline V gives CDR1 SGHNT, CDR2 YYREEE (reference sequence). In DNA, the CDR3 is TGTGCCAGCAGCACCGGGACAGGGGGCGCGTCAGATACGCAGTATTTT. Translating it yields CASSTGTGGASDTQYF.

This clone was counted a few times. V gene TRBV7-3 combines with J gene TRBJ2-7; 7 bases map to TRBD2. The CDR3 has 14 amino acids. Germline-derived CDR1 and CDR2 are SGHTA and FQGTGA. After removal of 4 bases from V and 3 bases from J, the junction contained 6 bases not matched to a gene. Written as DNA, the CDR3 is TGTGCCAGCAGCTCCCCCGGGACTAACTACGAGCAGTACTTC. This translates into CASSSPGTNYEQYF.

The rearrangement uses TRBV19 and TRBJ1-1; D call uncertain. CDR1 LNHDA and CDR2 SQIVND come from the germline V gene (reference sequence). V was trimmed by 6 bases and J by 8 bases, leaving 16 bases between them. CDR3 length equals 13 residues. This CDR3 is CASSRPQSSEAFF. The CDR3 DNA is TGTGCCAGTAGCCGCCCTCAGTCTTCGGAAGCTTTCTTT. The full variable domain, in which reference TRBV19 and TRBJ1-1 provide the parts outside the CDR3, is DGGITQSPKYLFRKEGQNVTLSCEQNLNHDAMYWYRQDPGQGLRLIYYSQIVNDFQKGDIAEGYSVSREKKESFPLTVTSAQKNPTAFYLCASSRPQSSEAFFGQGTRLTVV.

The genes are TRBV7-9 and TRBJ1-6; D ambiguous. Germline V lookup: CDR1 SEHNR, CDR2 FQNEAQ (reference sequence). V lost 1 base and J 7 bases, leaving 11 bases between the germline ends. This CDR3 region has 15 residues. CDR3 coding DNA: TGTGCCAGCAGCTTAGTAGGAGCGGGAAATTCACCCCTCCACTTT. Protein product: CASSLVGAGNSPLHF.

The rearrangement uses TRBV6-5 and TRBJ1-6, with D possibly being TRBD1 (6 bases). The V end lost 7 bases, the J end lost 5 bases, and 9 bases lay between the germline ends. The CDR3 runs 13 residues. Germline V gene lookup returns CDR1 MNHEY and CDR2 SVGAGI. The CDR3 here is CASTQGNNSPLHF. In DNA form, the CDR3 reads TGTGCCAGCACGCAGGGGAATAATTCACCCCTCCACTTT.

The chain joins TRBV18 to TRBJ1-2; D is perhaps TRBD1 (5 bases). The CDR3 has 18 amino acids. Looked up from germline, CDR1 is KGHSH and CDR2 is LQKENI. V dropped 4 bases and J dropped 0 bases, with 21 bases sitting between them. The CDR3 region is CASSQNRVTASTNYGYTF. The CDR3 DNA sequence: TGTGCCAGCTCACAAAACCGGGTGACAGCATCTACTAACTATGGCTACACCTTC.